This T cell receptor beta chain was found in a study of T cell responses to AZD1222 COVID-19 vaccine. The data were produced by immunoSEQ multiplex PCR, yet TCRdb's version contains in-frame clones alone and is incomplete. The sample includes nearly 110,000 clones, more than 70% of them seen just once. Trimming stripped 5 bases from V and 6 bases from J, with 13 bases between. This CDR3 is built from 13 residues. Germline V gene lookup returns CDR1 MNHEY and CDR2 SVGEGT. Only one count was recorded for this clone. This sequence was found in an adult in good health. Specimen: peripheral blood, collected on day 0 of AZD1222 vaccination. The V gene is TRBV6-2 or TRBV6-3, the J gene TRBJ1-2, with D possibly being TRBD1 (5 bases). CDR3: CASSPQGVNGYTF. The CDR3 DNA follows: TGTGCCAGCAGTCCGCAGGGAGTCAATGGCTACACCTTC.